This TCR beta chain comes out of a study of blood T cell repertoires in COVID-19. Study details: The cDNA or gDNA used as material had been derived from T cells, B-cell-depleted T cells, or PBMCs.

How the authors handled the data: Amplified reference gene primers provided the basis for estimating nucleated cell counts. Assay: immunoSEQ multiplex PCR; the TCRdb copy retains only in-frame clones and omits some. That table furnishes V, J and clone size, whereas the DNA furnished D and trimming. This table holds about 16,000 clones, about four fifths found once. Per germline, CDR1 MDHEN and CDR2 SYDVKM. With 5 bases removed from V and 5 bases from J, the gap between germline ends came to 12 bases. The CDR3 length is 13 residues. The origin of this receptor is a woman in her 70s with active COVID-19. This chain uses TRBV28 with TRBJ2-5; maybe TRBD1 (5 bases). Sequencing input: peripheral blood. Here the CDR3 DNA reads TGTGCCAGCAGTCCCCAGGGCGCCGAGACCCAGTACTTC. Its protein product is CASSPQGAETQYF. The full variable domain, its missing parts supplied by reference TRBV28 and TRBJ2-5, is DVKVTQSSRYLVKRTGEKVFLECVQDMDHENMFWYRQDPGLGLRLIYFSYDVKMKEKGDIPEGYSVSREKKERFSLILESASTNQTSMYLCASSPQGAETQYFGPGTRLLVL.